The T cell receptor (beta chain) under discussion was sequenced for a study of T cells in Graves' hyperthyroidism and ophthalmopathy. General study findings and limits: Researchers report that a 13 V-J model separated ophthalmopathy from stable hyperthyroidism. Most clonotypes expanded in thyroid above 0.001 were likewise present in blood.

The authors obtained PBMCs from over 8.5 ml of fresh peripheral blood. Template material for amplifying TCR beta CDR3 regions consisted of RNA transcripts. HTBI primers were used for first-round RT-PCR of the TCR CDR3. In TCRdb, the multiplex PCR reads were re-called with MiXCR into one record per CDR3 protein. The sample includes about 700,000 distinct CDR3 sequences, about 14% of them seen just once. The CDR3 runs to 15 residues. The V end was cut by 0 bases, the J end by 3 bases, with 15 bases between. Per the germline V gene, CDR1 is DFQATT and CDR2 is SNEGSKA (reference sequence). As for this clonotype: Its cognate antigen is unknown.

This TCR was recovered from a woman under 30 with Graves' hyperthyroidism. J is TRBJ2-7 and V is TRBV20-1; no reliable D call. Sequenced: blood. The CDR3 region is CSARDLGGNDYEQYF. CDR3 nucleotides: TGCAGTGCTAGAGATCTTGGCGGCAATGACTACGAGCAGTACTTC.